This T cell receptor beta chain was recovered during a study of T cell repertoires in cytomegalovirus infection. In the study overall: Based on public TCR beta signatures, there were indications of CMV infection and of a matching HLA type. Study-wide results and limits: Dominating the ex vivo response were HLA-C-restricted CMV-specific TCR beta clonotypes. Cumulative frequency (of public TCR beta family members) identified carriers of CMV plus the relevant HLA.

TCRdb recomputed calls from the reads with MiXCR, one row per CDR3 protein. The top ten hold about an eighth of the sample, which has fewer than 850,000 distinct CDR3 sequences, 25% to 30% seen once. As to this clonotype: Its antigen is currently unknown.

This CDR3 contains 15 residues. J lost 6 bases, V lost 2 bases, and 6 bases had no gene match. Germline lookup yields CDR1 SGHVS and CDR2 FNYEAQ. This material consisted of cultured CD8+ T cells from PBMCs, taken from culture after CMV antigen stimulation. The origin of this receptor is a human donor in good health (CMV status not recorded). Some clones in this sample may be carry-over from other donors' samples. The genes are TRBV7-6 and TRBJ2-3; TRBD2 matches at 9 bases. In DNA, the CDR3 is TGTGCCAGCAGCTTATTCGGCGGGGGGGCGGATACGCAGTATTTT. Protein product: CASSLFGGGADTQYF.